This T cell receptor beta chain originates from a study of blood T cells in healthy people across ages. Trimming pared 4 bases from V and 7 bases from J, leaving 32 bases between. This CDR3 comprises 19 residues. Germline CDR1 reads SGHVS; CDR2 reads FQNEAQ. Each of the donors had roughly 9.1 milliliters of peripheral blood drawn into EDTA-treated Vacutainer tubes. Turning to this clonotype: Antigen unknown.

General observations from the study: The study found more naive CD4+ cells and higher diversity in long-lived than aged donors.

Then a second PCR, running roughly 6 to 12 cycles, was carried out with a sample-barcoded 5' primer and a J-beta primer mix. Every sample gave at least 2.5 million paired-end reads containing CDR3. TCRdb re-called the 5' RACE reads with MiXCR, one entry per CDR3 protein. Counted here are 1,100,000 or so distinct CDR3 sequences, 45% occurring once; the ten biggest clones make up 18%. The clonotype was recovered from a woman aged 60-75 years in good health. The chain couples TRBV7-8 to TRBJ2-7, with D possibly TRBD1 on 6 matching bases. The sequencing input was blood. CDR3 loop: CASSSGSRQVVPLVGEQYF. CDR3 in DNA: TGTGCCAGCAGCTCTGGTTCAAGACAGGTAGTTCCTTTAGTGGGTGAGCAGTACTTC.